This T cell receptor beta chain was obtained from a study of blood T cell repertoires in COVID-19. Turning to the study itself: T cells, B-cell-depleted T cells, or PBMCs provided the cDNA or gDNA that served as material.

In its sample, this clone was seen once. V dropped 0 bases and J dropped 5; count of bases not matched to a gene: 6. CDR3 length: 15 amino acids. Germline V lookup: CDR1 SGHDT, CDR2 YYEEEE. In the source study's methods: Amplification with reference gene primers provided the estimates of nucleated cell counts. Libraries were prepared by immunoSEQ multiplex PCR; TCRdb keeps only in-frame clonotypes and omits some of them. That table gives V, J and clone size, and the DNA gave D and trimming. The sample shows approximately 97,000 clones, around 73% of them seen only once. Source material: peripheral blood. This sequence originates from a man aged 60 to 75 with active or convalescent COVID-19. The chain has TRBV5-6 and TRBJ2-5, with 8 bases that match TRBD2. The CDR3 coding sequence is TGTGCCAGCAGCTTGGTCCCGAGCGGGAGTGAGACCCAGTACTTC. This codes for CASSLVPSGSETQYF.